This passage covers 20 T cell receptor beta chains from one sample sequenced in a study of identifying expanded T cells in peripheral blood. TCRdb's copy holds only in-frame clones and misses some; the assay was immunoSEQ multiplex PCR. The sample lists 80,000 to 95,000 clones, roughly 88% occurring once. Sample: blood. These receptors all come from a person aged 18-69 years in good health.

The chain links TRBV30 to TRBJ1-4; D uncertain. Germline lookup yields CDR1 GTSNPN and CDR2 SVGIG (reference sequence). V lost 3 bases to trimming and J lost 5 bases, with 13 bases between them. This CDR3 contains 14 residues. As DNA, the CDR3 is TGTGCCTGGAGCGTTAGGAGGACGAATGAAAAACTGTTTTTT. Translation: CAWSVRRTNEKLFF.

The genes are TRBV11-2 and TRBJ2-7, with 8 positions matching TRBD1. Germline-derived CDR1 and CDR2 are SGHAT and FQNNGV. The CDR3 length is 13 residues. Germline trimming cut 0 bases from V and 5 bases from J; bases unmatched to any gene: 0. The CDR3 nucleotides read TGTGCCAGCAGCTTAGAGGACAGGGACGAGCAGTACTTC. Its translation: CASSLEDRDEQYF.

The chain joins TRBV7-9 to TRBJ1-5, with a weak D call TRBD1 (5 bases). Germline CDR1 is SEHNR and CDR2 is FQNEAQ (reference sequence). The CDR3 is 12 residues long. Trimming cost V 8 bases and J 9 bases, with 14 bases left between them. The CDR3 is CASGEGQGPQHF. DNA for the CDR3: TGTGCCAGCGGAGAGGGGCAGGGGCCCCAGCATTTT.

This clone occurred once. The chain carries TRBV9 and TRBJ1-5; weak D call: TRBD1 (6 bases). The germline CDR1 and CDR2 sequences are SGDLS and YYNGEE. Trimming took off 4 bases at V and 2 bases at J, with 13 bases between the two ends. CDR3 length equals 15 residues. The CDR3 here is CASSQQGLGNQPQHF. The CDR3 DNA sequence: TGTGCCAGCAGCCAGCAGGGGCTTGGCAATCAGCCCCAGCATTTT.

The chain is built from TRBV28 and TRBJ1-1; D is unresolved. V lost 7 bases and J 0 bases, leaving 12 bases between the germline ends. The CDR3 is made up of 14 amino acids. Germline-derived CDR1 and CDR2 are MDHEN and SYDVKM. CDR3 in DNA: TGTGCCAGCATGGGGTACAGCCTGAACACTGAAGCTTTCTTT. Translating gives CASMGYSLNTEAFF.

Only one count was recorded for this clone. CDR3 sequence reads: CASSWRTGRNEQFF. The CDR3 coding sequence is TGTGCCAGCAGTTGGCGGACAGGGCGTAATGAGCAGTTCTTC. The chain is built from TRBV27 and TRBJ2-1; the match to TRBD1 covers 8 bases. The CDR3 loop spans 14 amino acids. Germline CDR1 reads MNHEY; CDR2 reads SMNVEV (reference sequence). J lost 7 bases, V lost 4 bases, and 6 bases had no gene match.

The J gene is TRBJ2-2, the V gene TRBV5-6; D possibly corresponds to TRBD1 (5 bases). This CDR3 is 16 amino acids long. V lost 4 bases to trimming and J lost 1 base, with 14 bases between them. Germline assignment: CDR1 SGHDT and CDR2 YYEEEE. The CDR3 loop reads CASSRLVTGNTGELFF. The CDR3 DNA reads TGTGCCAGCAGCCGACTTGTAACAGGGAACACCGGGGAGCTGTTTTTT. Drawing the rest from reference TRBV5-6 and TRBJ2-2, the complete variable domain is DAGVTQSPTHLIKTRGQQVTLRCSPKSGHDTVSWYQQALGQGPQFIFQYYEEEERQRGNFPDRFSGHQFPNYSSELNVNALLLGDSALYLCASSRLVTGNTGELFFGEGSRLTVL.

The J gene is TRBJ2-5, the V gene TRBV19; D perhaps matches TRBD2 (5 bases). CDR1 LNHDA and CDR2 SQIVND come from the germline V gene (reference sequence). V lost 1 base and J lost 4, with 13 bases in between. There are 15 residues in the CDR3. CDR3 amino acids: CASSIARGGGETQYF. The CDR3 DNA follows: TGTGCCAGTAGTATAGCTCGTGGAGGCGGAGAGACCCAGTACTTC.

The chain links TRBV19 to TRBJ2-3, with TRBD2 matching over 7 bases. CDR1 is LNHDA and CDR2 is SQIVND in the germline V gene (reference sequence). The J segment lost 2 bases and the V segment lost 5 bases, leaving 7 bases of the junction unmatched. The CDR3 has 15 amino acids. CDR3 amino acids: CASSWVGGNTDTQYF. CDR3 sequence (DNA): TGTGCCAGTAGTTGGGTGGGGGGGAACACAGATACGCAGTATTTT.

As DNA, the CDR3 is TGTGCCAGCAGTGGGCAGACTAGCGGGGATTACAATGAGCAGTTCTTC. Amino acids: CASSGQTSGDYNEQFF. The chain has TRBV6-4 and TRBJ2-1; 11 bases agree with TRBD2. The CDR3 covers 16 residues. Germline V gives CDR1 MRHNA, CDR2 SNTAGT. With 4 bases clipped from V and 4 bases from J, the junction kept 6 bases outside the gene matches.

The CDR3 reads CASSVQGHQPQHF. DNA for the CDR3: TGTGCCAGCAGCGTACAGGGTCATCAGCCCCAGCATTTT. This chain links TRBV2 with TRBJ1-5, with D possibly matching TRBD1 (6 bases). Between the trimmed V and J ends, which lost 6 bases and 5 bases, there was a span of 11 bases. Germline V lookup: CDR1 SNHLY, CDR2 FYNNEI. CDR3 length: 13 residues.

This clone was observed a handful of times. The J gene is TRBJ1-1, the V gene TRBV7-9; the match to TRBD1 covers 8 bases. The CDR3 is 16 amino acids. Germline V gene data show CDR1 as SEHNR and CDR2 as FQNEAQ (reference sequence). V shed 5 bases, J shed 4 bases, and the junction held 12 bases outside the gene matches. This CDR3 reads CASSVQGGGLSTEAFF. Written as DNA, the CDR3 is TGTGCCAGCAGCGTACAGGGGGGTGGGTTGAGCACTGAAGCTTTCTTT.

This chain uses TRBV9 with TRBJ2-4; D possibly corresponds to TRBD1 (6 bases). The CDR3 contains 14 residues. V lost 3 bases and J 6 bases, leaving 13 bases between the germline ends. Germline loops: CDR1 SGDLS, CDR2 YYNGEE. The CDR3 DNA sequence: TGTGCCAGCAGCGGCGCAGGGGCTGGAAACATTCAGTACTTC. This gives the protein CASSGAGAGNIQYF.

V usage is TRBV19 and J usage is TRBJ2-2; unclear D gene. V lost 6 bases, J lost 3 bases, and 8 bases lay in between. Germline CDR1 LNHDA, CDR2 SQIVND (reference sequence). This CDR3 comprises 13 residues. CDR3 sequence (DNA): TGTGCCAGTAGGCTGGTGTACACCGGGGAGCTGTTTTTT. Amino acids: CASRLVYTGELFF.

The chain employs TRBV4-3 and TRBJ2-7; D remains unclear. The CDR3 is 13 residues long. Trimming removed 1 base from V and 3 bases from J, with 7 bases in between. Germline V gene lookup returns CDR1 LGHNA and CDR2 YSLEER. CDR3 sequence reads: CASSQAELYEQYF. The CDR3 DNA is TGCGCCAGCAGCCAAGCGGAGCTCTACGAGCAGTACTTC.

The chain is built from TRBV6-4 and TRBJ2-1, with 9 bases fitting TRBD2. This CDR3 is 16 amino acids long. Per germline, CDR1 MRHNA and CDR2 SNTAGT. The V segment lost 6 bases and the J segment 8 bases; nucleotides outside the gene matches: 14. CDR3 protein: CASSPGPGLAAHEQFF. CDR3 nucleotides: TGTGCCAGCAGCCCCGGCCCGGGACTAGCTGCCCATGAGCAGTTCTTC.

V usage is TRBV5-6 and J usage is TRBJ2-7, with D possibly matching TRBD1 (6 bases). The CDR3 contains 15 residues. V was clipped by 0 bases and J by 2 bases, with 12 bases between them. The germline CDR1 and CDR2 sequences are SGHDT and YYEEEE. The CDR3 region is CASSLVVGATYEQYF. In DNA form, the CDR3 reads TGTGCCAGCAGCTTGGTAGTGGGGGCCACCTACGAGCAGTACTTC.

V and J are TRBV7-9 and TRBJ1-3, with a possible D match to TRBD1 (5 bases). Trimming took 6 bases from V and 7 from J, leaving 7 bases between them. Germline CDR1 reads SEHNR; CDR2 reads FQNEAQ (reference sequence). This CDR3 is 11 amino acids long. The CDR3 loop is CASRKGNTIYF. CDR3 coding DNA: TGTGCCAGCAGGAAGGGGAACACCATATATTTT.

The CDR3 is CASSSELLNYGYTF. The CDR3 coding sequence is TGTGCCAGCAGTTCAGAGTTACTAAACTATGGCTACACCTTC. This sequence joins TRBV28 and TRBJ1-2; no clear D. Germline V gene data show CDR1 as MDHEN and CDR2 as SYDVKM. V dropped 4 bases and J dropped 2 bases, with 11 bases sitting between them. This CDR3 is 14 amino acids long.

The chain employs TRBV7-8 and TRBJ2-1, with 7 bases fitting TRBD1. The V and J ends lost 5 bases and 15 bases, in that order; junction bases with no gene match: 13. Germline CDR1 and CDR2: SGHVS and FQNEAQ. The CDR3 is 13 amino acids. CDR3 sequence reads: CASSLQPGQRGFF. The CDR3 DNA follows: TGTGCCAGCAGCCTCCAGCCGGGACAGAGGGGGTTCTTC.